This is a list of T cell receptor beta chains from one sample in a study of shared clonotypes between healthy human individuals. Here immunoSEQ multiplex PCR was the method, and the copy in TCRdb shows in-frame clones only, minus some. The repertoire holds over 2 million clones, 85% to 95% seen once, with more than 0.1% in the top ten. Sequenced sample: naive CD4+ T cells sorted from blood. The origin of the receptors is a man aged 18 to 30 in good health. Each CDR3 is given with its conserved first and last residue. A D gene is named only where the DNA matches it firmly. A row's size may be missing; if present it is once, few, many or a size class.

>TRBJ1-3|.|14|.|TRBV28
CASSRWDGGNTIYF
TGTGCCAGCAGTCGGTGGGACGGAGGGAACACCATATATTTT
>TRBJ2-7|.|14|.|TRBV30
CAWSLFGGSYEQYF
TGTGCCTGGAGTCTCTTCGGTGGATCCTACGAGCAGTACTTC
>TRBJ1-4|.|13|.|TRBV5-1
CASSGPDNEKLFF
TGCGCCAGCAGCGGACCCGACAATGAAAAACTGTTTTTT
>TRBJ2-3|.|12|.|TRBV11-2
CASSLFLDTQYF
TGTGCCAGCAGCTTATTTCTGGATACGCAGTATTTT
>TRBJ1-2|TRBD1|13|.|TRBV6-1
CASSRDRGLGYTF
TGTGCCAGCAGTCGAGACAGGGGGCTCGGCTACACCTTC
>TRBJ2-7|.|15|.|TRBV6-5
CASSYRQGGAYEQYF
TGTGCCAGCAGTTACCGACAAGGGGGAGCCTACGAGCAGTACTTC
>TRBJ1-2|TRBD1|13|once|TRBV18
CASSKTGDYGYTF
TGTGCCAGCTCAAAGACAGGGGATTATGGCTACACCTTC
>TRBJ1-4|TRBD1|14|.|TRBV5-1
CASSGQGGGEKLFF
TGCGCCAGCAGCGGACAGGGGGGCGGTGAAAAACTGTTTTTT
>TRBJ2-3|TRBD2|14|.|TRBV5-1
CASSQGLVWDTQYF
TGCGCCAGCAGCCAGGGACTAGTATGGGATACGCAGTATTTT
>TRBJ2-3|.|17|.|TRBV4-1
CASSQGAGLLVTDTQYF
TGCGCCAGCAGCCAGGGAGCAGGACTGCTGGTCACAGATACGCAGTATTTT
>TRBJ2-7|.|15|once|TRBV5-6
CASSLVGSLTYEQYF
TGTGCCAGCAGCTTGGTCGGCAGCCTGACCTACGAGCAGTACTTC
>TRBJ2-2|.|12|.|TRBV6-5
CASSLGAGELFF
TGTGCCAGCAGTCTAGGTGCCGGGGAGCTGTTTTTT
>TRBJ2-7|TRBD1|14|.|TRBV6-1
CASSDYRGPYEQYF
TGTGCCAGCAGTGATTACAGGGGTCCCTACGAGCAGTACTTC
>TRBJ2-2|.|16|.|TRBV5-1
CASLADGGTNTGELFF
TGCGCCAGCCTGGCGGACGGCGGGACGAACACCGGGGAGCTGTTTTTT
>TRBJ2-7|TRBD1|16|once|TRBV4-1
CASSPTRGQGSYEQYF
TGCGCCAGCAGCCCCACCAGGGGACAGGGGTCCTACGAGCAGTACTTC
>TRBJ2-5|.|11|once|TRBV6-5
CASSLGETQYF
TGTGCCAGCAGCCTCGGAGAGACCCAGTACTTC
>TRBJ2-7|TRBD1|15|.|TRBV5-4
CASSFSGTGTYEQYF
TGTGCCAGCAGCTTCTCCGGGACAGGGACGTACGAGCAGTACTTC
>TRBJ1-6|TRBD1|14|.|TRBV5-1
CASSLKGAESPLHF
TGCGCCAGCAGCTTGAAGGGGGCTGAATCACCCCTCCACTTT
>TRBJ2-2|.|14|.|TRBV14
CASSWGPNPGELFF
TGTGCCAGCAGCTGGGGCCCCAACCCCGGGGAGCTGTTTTTT
>TRBJ2-2|TRBD2|17|few|TRBV25-1
CASSDAGGRPNTGELFF
TGTGCCAGCAGTGATGCAGGCGGGAGACCGAACACCGGGGAGCTGTTTTTT
>TRBJ2-7|.|13|.|TRBV25-1
CASSVMVNGEQYF
TGTGCCAGCAGTGTTATGGTGAACGGCGAGCAGTACTTC
>TRBJ1-3|.|15|.|TRBV18
CASSPESLSGNTIYF
TGTGCCAGCTCACCAGAGAGCCTCTCTGGAAACACCATATATTTT
>TRBJ1-2|TRBD1|15|.|TRBV11-2
CASSLVVRRGNGYTF
TGTGCCAGCAGCTTAGTCGTGCGCAGGGGGAATGGCTACACCTTC
>TRBJ2-7|.|14|.|TRBV5-1
CASSLDQTVYEQYF
TGCGCCAGCAGCTTGGACCAGACAGTCTACGAGCAGTACTTC
>TRBJ2-7|TRBD1|18|.|TRBV6-4
CASSGSRLGQGRNYEQYF
TGTGCCAGCAGTGGCTCAAGGCTCGGACAGGGCAGAAATTACGAGCAGTACTTC
>TRBJ1-2|.|13|.|TRBV7-9
CASSLDSGAGYTF
TGTGCCAGCAGCTTAGACAGCGGGGCGGGCTACACCTTC
>TRBJ1-5|TRBD1|14|.|TRBV19
CASSRQGGNQPQHF
TGTGCCAGTAGCCGACAGGGTGGCAATCAGCCCCAGCATTTT
>TRBJ2-5|.|14|few|TRBV30
CAWSPSPRGETQYF
TGTGCCTGGAGTCCTTCCCCCAGGGGAGAGACCCAGTACTTC
>TRBJ2-7|.|13|.|TRBV28
CASSSGDSYEQYF
TGTGCCAGCAGTTCAGGGGACTCCTACGAGCAGTACTTC
>TRBJ2-2|TRBD2|16|.|TRBV19
CASSIGGLARTGELFF
TGTGCCAGTAGTATAGGGGGACTAGCGAGAACCGGGGAGCTGTTTTTT
>TRBJ2-7|TRBD1|17|once|TRBV27
CASSSRDRVTRPYEQYF
TGTGCCAGCAGCTCCCGGGACAGGGTAACCCGCCCATACGAGCAGTACTTC
>TRBJ1-1|TRBD1|13|.|TRBV30
CAWRTGRNTEAFF
TGTGCCTGGCGGACAGGGAGGAACACTGAAGCTTTCTTT